This T cell receptor beta chain was observed in a study of T-cell memory formation after mild COVID-19. Study observations and caveats: CD4+ contracting clones were found mainly in CM and EM, and CD8+ ones in EMRA.

5'RACE with constant-segment primers built TCRalpha and TCRbeta cDNA libraries with UMIs. TCRdb itself ran the 5' RACE reads through MiXCR, one entry per CDR3 protein. The table includes about 160,000 distinct CDR3 sequences, roughly 28% detected once. Worth noting for this clonotype: Its antigen is unidentified.

This TCR was sampled from an adult woman who had mild COVID-19 (a few samples of this study predate the infection). Cell type and time point are not known. Sequencing was done on a sample of PBMCs or a T cell subset sorted from them (not recorded which).

CDR3 nucleotides: TGTGCCAGCAGCTTCCGCGCGGGGGGGAGCACAGATACGCAGTATTTT. It specifies CASSFRAGGSTDTQYF. The chain uses TRBV7-9 and TRBJ2-3, with 9 bases aligning to TRBD2. V lost 3 bases to trimming and J lost 0 bases; unmatched junction nucleotides: 4. The germline V gene encodes CDR1 SEHNR and CDR2 FQNEAQ (reference sequence). This CDR3 comprises 16 residues.